Each of the 16 T cell receptor beta chains below was sequenced from the same sample in a study of T-cell reconstitution after alpha-beta-depleted transplantation in children. Researchers prepared the TCRbeta library using unique molecular identifiers, the study reports. In TCRdb, the PCR reads were re-called with MiXCR into one record per CDR3 protein. The table includes around 200,000 distinct CDR3 sequences, approximately 9.5% detected once. The sequencing here drew on PBMCs from the stem cell graft donor, taken from the stem cell graft. Receptors originate from a human donor who donated a stem cell graft to a child with acute lymphoblastic leukemia.

This clonotype was recorded at least ten times. V gene TRBV7-9 combines with J gene TRBJ2-1; TRBD2 matches 7 bases. Losses at the gene ends were 2 bases for V and 4 bases for J; bases not matched to a gene: 8. This CDR3 is built from 16 residues. Germline CDR1 is SEHNR and CDR2 is FQNEAQ (reference sequence). CDR3 nucleotides: TGTGCCAGCAGCTTACAAGGCGGGGGATCATACAATGAGCAGTTCTTC. As protein: CASSLQGGGSYNEQFF.

This clonotype was seen at least ten times. V gene TRBV21-1 combines with J gene TRBJ2-3; TRBD1 reflects the table's D call only, with no check against the DNA. TRBV21-1 is described as a pseudogene. This CDR3 has 15 amino acids. In DNA form, the CDR3 reads TGTGCCAGCACTCCACCGGGACAGGGTTCAGATACGCAGTATTTT. It codes for CASTPPGQGSDTQYF.

V is TRBV12-3 or TRBV12-4 and J is TRBJ1-2, with 9 bases aligning to TRBD1. The ends lost 5 bases at V and 2 bases at J; junction bases unmatched: 6. This CDR3 region has 15 residues. This CDR3 reads CASSGGTGRNYGYTF. The CDR3 DNA reads as TGTGCCAGCAGTGGGGGGACAGGGCGAAACTATGGCTACACCTTC.

The chain recombines TRBV20-1 with TRBJ2-7; D is possibly TRBD2 (6 bases). The CDR3 is made up of 14 amino acids. CDR1 and CDR2 from the germline V gene are DFQATT and SNEGSKA (reference sequence). Deletions cut 4 bases from V and 4 bases from J, with 17 bases between. This chain's CDR3 is CSANEGGVGYEQYF. As DNA, the CDR3 is TGCAGTGCTAACGAGGGCGGGGTCGGGTACGAGCAGTACTTC.

The V gene is TRBV5-1, the J gene TRBJ1-6; 7 nucleotides align to TRBD1. CDR1 and CDR2 (germline): SGHRS, YFSETQ. J lost 6 bases, V lost 4 bases, and 7 bases had no gene match. There are 15 residues in the CDR3. The CDR3 loop is CASSLGGQSNSPLHF. CDR3 nucleotide sequence: TGCGCCAGCAGCCTTGGGGGACAGTCTAATTCACCCCTCCACTTT.

The chain carries TRBV10-3 and TRBJ2-1; 9 nucleotides match TRBD1. CDR3 length: 14 residues. CDR1 is ENHRY, CDR2 SYGVKD, per germline. J lost 6 bases, V lost 3 bases, and 3 bases had no gene match. The DNA for the CDR3 is TGTGCCATCAGTGAACCGGGACAGGGCAATGAGCAGTTCTTC. Amino acid sequence: CAISEPGQGNEQFF.

This clonotype was observed many times. V gene TRBV27 combines with J gene TRBJ1-4; D unclear. The CDR3 is made up of 11 amino acids. Germline CDR1 reads MNHEY; CDR2 reads SMNVEV (reference sequence). Trimming took off 4 bases at V and 3 bases at J, with 0 bases between the two ends. The CDR3 DNA reads as TGTGCCAGCAGTTCTAATGAAAAACTGTTTTTT. Protein sequence: CASSSNEKLFF.

This clonotype was seen only a few times. CDR3 DNA sequence: TGTGCCAGCAGCCCTGTAGGGAGGGCTGGCACTGAAGCTTTCTTT. This gives the protein CASSPVGRAGTEAFF. The chain couples TRBV12-3 or TRBV12-4 to TRBJ1-1; D is ambiguous. The CDR3 loop spans 15 amino acids. The V and J ends lost 6 bases and 4 bases respectively, with 18 bases between them.

This clonotype was detected ten times or more. This chain links TRBV12-3 or TRBV12-4 with TRBJ2-3, with D possibly TRBD1 on 6 matching bases. The CDR3 totals 17 residues. The V end was cut by 5 bases, the J end by 0 bases, with 18 bases between. The CDR3 spells CASSQGSFTGSTDTQYF. CDR3 nucleotide sequence: TGTGCCAGCAGTCAGGGGTCTTTCACAGGGAGCACAGATACGCAGTATTTT.

Concerning this clonotype: One junction end does not reproduce the germline sequence, and a read error may be involved. This chain links TRBV9 with TRBJ2-7; maybe TRBD1 (6 bases). This CDR3 has 14 residues. The germline V gene encodes CDR1 SGDLS and CDR2 YYNGEE. In DNA form, the CDR3 reads TGTGCCAGCAGCGCCAGGGGTCTCTCCTATGAGCAGTACTTC. It translates to CASSARGLSYEQYF.

This clonotype has at least ten counts. The chain combines TRBV20-1 with TRBJ2-1, with TRBD2 identical over 10 bases. This CDR3 is built from 16 residues. Germline V gene sequence: CDR1 DFQATT, CDR2 SNEGSKA (reference sequence). V was clipped by 5 bases and J by 2 bases; unmatched bases: 9. CDR3 sequence reads: CSAGPSGGKPYNEQFF. The CDR3 DNA reads as TGCAGTGCTGGACCTAGCGGGGGTAAACCCTACAATGAGCAGTTCTTC.

J is TRBJ1-2 and V is TRBV21-1. TRBV21-1 is listed as a pseudogene. The CDR3 sequence is 14 residues long. In DNA, the CDR3 is TGTGCCAGCAGCAAAGATGGAGCTTACTATGGCTACACCTTC. Translated, it gives CASSKDGAYYGYTF.

A few counts support this clonotype. The genes are TRBV12-3 or TRBV12-4 and TRBJ1-2; D remains ambiguous. V was shortened by 3 bases and J by 2 bases, with 4 bases between the two germline ends. The CDR3 contains 12 residues. The CDR3 loop is CASSFSNYGYTF. DNA for the CDR3: TGTGCCAGCAGTTTCAGCAACTATGGCTACACCTTC.

This clonotype was detected only a few times. The J gene is TRBJ2-1, the V gene TRBV19, with no clear D. Germline CDR1 reads LNHDA; CDR2 reads SQIVND (reference sequence). The CDR3 has 11 amino acids. V lost 10 bases and J 4 bases, leaving 8 bases between the germline ends. CDR3 in DNA: TGTGCCACCAACGTATACAATGAGCAGTTCTTC. This sequence encodes CATNVYNEQFF. The variable domain in full, completed from reference TRBV19 and TRBJ2-1, reads DGGITQSPKYLFRKEGQNVTLSCEQNLNHDAMYWYRQDPGQGLRLIYYSQIVNDFQKGDIAEGYSVSREKKESFPLTVTSAQKNPTAFYLCATNVYNEQFFGPGTRLTVL.

This clonotype was observed a handful of times. The chain combines TRBV20-1 with TRBJ2-1; D is possibly TRBD1 (6 bases). The CDR3 covers 14 residues. V lost 5 bases and J 4 bases, leaving 15 bases between the germline ends. The germline gives CDR1 DFQATT, CDR2 SNEGSKA (reference sequence). CDR3 bases: TGCAGTGCTGAGATCAGGGGCACTTACAATGAGCAGTTCTTC. Translation: CSAEIRGTYNEQFF.

V is TRBV11-2 and J is TRBJ2-5; D is unresolved. The germline gives CDR1 SGHAT, CDR2 FQNNGV. V lost 0 bases, J lost 2 bases, and 10 bases lay in between. There are 15 residues in the CDR3. CDR3 sequence (DNA): TGTGCCAGCAGCTTAGATATGGCAACTCAAGAGACCCAGTACTTC. The encoded protein is CASSLDMATQETQYF.